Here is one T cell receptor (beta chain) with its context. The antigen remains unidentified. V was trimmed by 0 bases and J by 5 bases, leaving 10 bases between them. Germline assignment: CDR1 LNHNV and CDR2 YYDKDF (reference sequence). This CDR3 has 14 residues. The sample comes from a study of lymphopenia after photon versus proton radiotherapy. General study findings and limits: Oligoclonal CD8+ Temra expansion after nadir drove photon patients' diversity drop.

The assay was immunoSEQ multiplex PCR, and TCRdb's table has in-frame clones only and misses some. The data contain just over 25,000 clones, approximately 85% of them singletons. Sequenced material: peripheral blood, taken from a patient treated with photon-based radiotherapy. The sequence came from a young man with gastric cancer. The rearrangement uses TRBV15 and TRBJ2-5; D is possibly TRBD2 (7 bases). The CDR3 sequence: CATSRDRGGETQYF. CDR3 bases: TGTGCCACCAGCAGAGACAGGGGAGGGGAGACCCAGTACTTC.